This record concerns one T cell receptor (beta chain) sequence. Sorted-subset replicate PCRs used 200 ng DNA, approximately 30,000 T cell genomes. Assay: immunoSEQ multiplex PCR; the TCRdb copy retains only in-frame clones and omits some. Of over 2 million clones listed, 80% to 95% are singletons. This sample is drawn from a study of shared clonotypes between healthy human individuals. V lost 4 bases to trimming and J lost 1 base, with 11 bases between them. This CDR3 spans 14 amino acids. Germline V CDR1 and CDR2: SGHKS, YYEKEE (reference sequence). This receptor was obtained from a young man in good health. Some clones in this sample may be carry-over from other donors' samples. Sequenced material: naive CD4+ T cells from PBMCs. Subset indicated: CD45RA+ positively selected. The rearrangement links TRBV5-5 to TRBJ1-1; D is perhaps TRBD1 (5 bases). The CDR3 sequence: CASSSSTGNTEAFF. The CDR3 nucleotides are TGTGCCAGCAGCAGTTCCACAGGGAACACTGAAGCTTTCTTT.